This TCR beta chain was obtained from a study of blood T cells in healthy people across ages. A minimum of 5.5 micrograms of total RNA was extracted per sample. This CDR3 region has 15 residues. The germline V gene has CDR1 SGDLS and CDR2 YYNGEE. V lost 0 bases to trimming and J lost 4 bases, with 14 bases between them. The use of a sample-barcoded 5' primer and a J-beta primer mix characterized a second PCR of about 6 to 12 cycles. One entry per CDR3 protein results from TCRdb running MiXCR on the 5' RACE reads. The table has fewer than 900,000 distinct CDR3 sequences, about 34% seen once. This clonotype turned up a few times.

The chain uses TRBV9 and TRBJ2-7, with a tentative D call TRBD2 (6 bases). What was sequenced was blood. The source of this sequence is a man between 18 and 35 years old in good health. As DNA, the CDR3 is TGTGCCAGCAGCGTAGGATCCGGACTAAAATACGAGCAGTACTTC. This gives the protein CASSVGSGLKYEQYF.